Each of the 30 T cell receptor beta chains below was sequenced from the same sample in a study of T cell changes during pregnancy in multiple sclerosis. Profiling relied on immunoSEQ multiplex PCR, and the TCRdb table lists in-frame clones only, not all of them. The table records more than 35,000 clones, around 90% of them present only once. Sequenced material: CD4+ T cells from peripheral blood mononuclear cells, taken in the third trimester of pregnancy. These receptors were taken from a female donor in good health, enrolled as a control in a pregnancy study.

V is TRBV2 and J is TRBJ1-2; tentatively, D is TRBD1 (5 bases). The length of the CDR3 is 12 residues. CDR1 SNHLY and CDR2 FYNNEI come from the germline V gene. V was cut by 6 bases and J by 7 bases, with 12 bases left in between. The CDR3 here is CASRPGSGGYTF. The CDR3 DNA sequence: TGTGCCAGCAGGCCAGGGTCTGGTGGCTACACCTTC. Based on the CDR3 plus reference TRBV2 and TRBJ1-2, the full variable domain is EPEVTQTPSHQVTQMGQEVILRCVPISNHLYFYWYRQILGQKVEFLVSFYNNEISEKSEIFDDQFSVERPDGSNFTLKIRSTKLEDSAMYFCASRPGSGGYTFGSGTRLTVV.

The sample holds one count of this clone. The chain recombines TRBV6-5 with TRBJ2-4; the match to TRBD2 covers 11 bases. The CDR3 totals 15 residues. Germline CDR1 is MNHEY and CDR2 is SVGAGI. Trimming at V came to 6 bases and at J to 7 bases, leaving 8 bases not matched to a gene. The CDR3 DNA follows: TGTGCCAGCAGGCCACTAGCGGGAGTCGAGAACATTCAGTACTTC. Its protein product is CASRPLAGVENIQYF.

The chain combines TRBV14 with TRBJ2-2, with D possibly TRBD1 on 5 matching bases. Per the germline V gene, CDR1 is SGHDN and CDR2 is FVKESK. Trimming left V 2 bases short and J 2 bases short, with 12 bases between. CDR3 length: 16 residues. CDR3 bases: TGTGCCAGCAGCCAACTGTCTGGACACAACACCGGGGAGCTGTTTTTT. It specifies CASSQLSGHNTGELFF.

This clone was found a few times. This rearrangement joins TRBV2 to TRBJ1-2; 7 bases align to TRBD1. Trimming at V came to 6 bases and at J to 1 base, leaving 5 bases not matched to a gene. This CDR3 is built from 14 residues. Germline CDR1 and CDR2: SNHLY and FYNNEI. The CDR3 DNA reads as TGTGCCAGCAGAGACAGGGTTCGTAACTATGGCTACACCTTC. Residues: CASRDRVRNYGYTF.

J is TRBJ2-7 and V is TRBV30; 7 bases line up with TRBD1. J gave up 3 bases and V 7 bases, and 9 bases lay outside the gene matches. Germline values: CDR1 GTSNPN, CDR2 SVGIG (reference sequence). The CDR3 totals 13 residues. The CDR3 nucleotides are TGTGCCTCCCCTCGACAGGGCCGCTACGAGCAGTACTTC. Translation gives CASPRQGRYEQYF.

This chain joins TRBV30 and TRBJ2-1, with TRBD2 matching over 14 bases. J was trimmed by 7 bases and V by 2 bases; bases with no gene match: 1. CDR1 GTSNPN and CDR2 SVGIG come from the germline V gene (reference sequence). The CDR3 is 14 residues long. CDR3 protein: CAWSRTSGRNEQFF. The CDR3, as DNA: TGTGCCTGGAGTCGGACTAGCGGGAGGAATGAGCAGTTCTTC.

The chain links TRBV5-1 to TRBJ2-7; 12 nucleotides align to TRBD2. The germline V gene has CDR1 SGHRS and CDR2 YFSETQ. This CDR3 is built from 18 residues. With 0 bases clipped from V and 1 base from J, the junction kept 8 bases outside the gene matches. CDR3 nucleotides: TGCGCCAGCAGCTTGGGTCCGGGGACTAGCGGGCCATCCTACGAGCAGTACTTC. This codes for CASSLGPGTSGPSYEQYF.

This CDR3 is CATKPGQGLYIQYF. CDR3 coding DNA: TGTGCCACGAAGCCGGGACAGGGATTATACATTCAGTACTTC. The rearrangement joins TRBV6-5 to TRBJ2-4; 9 positions match TRBD1. The CDR3 spans 14 residues. Germline CDR1 reads MNHEY; CDR2 reads SVGAGI. The ends lost 10 bases at V and 8 bases at J; junction bases unmatched: 12.

This clone came up a few times. J is TRBJ1-2 and V is TRBV9, with D possibly matching TRBD1 (5 bases). This CDR3 region has 14 residues. The V end was cut by 4 bases, the J end by 5 bases, with 15 bases between. Per germline, CDR1 SGDLS and CDR2 YYNGEE. CDR3 coding DNA: TGTGCCAGCAGCCCCTGGCAGGGAAGGTATGGCTACACCTTC. It codes for CASSPWQGRYGYTF.

The J gene is TRBJ2-5, the V gene TRBV5-4; 12 bases fit TRBD2. The V and J ends lost 7 bases and 5 bases, in that order; junction bases with no gene match: 12. Germline values: CDR1 SGHNT, CDR2 YYREEE (reference sequence). The CDR3 extends over 16 amino acids. CDR3 residues: CASSSGGGEGFETQYF. In nucleotides, the CDR3 is TGTGCCAGCTCTAGCGGGGGGGGCGAGGGCTTTGAGACCCAGTACTTC.

The chain has TRBV11-2 and TRBJ2-3; D is uncertain. Germline V lookup: CDR1 SGHAT, CDR2 FQNNGV. Trimming removed 1 base at V and 5 bases at J, with 7 bases between. CDR3 size: 13 residues. CDR3 in amino acids: CASSLVAEDTQYF. Written as DNA, the CDR3 is TGTGCCAGCAGCTTAGTCGCAGAAGATACGCAGTATTTT.

This chain connects TRBV6-5 to TRBJ1-6; weak D call: TRBD1 (5 bases). Per germline, CDR1 MNHEY and CDR2 SVGAGI. The CDR3 extends over 14 amino acids. Trimming left V 7 bases short and J 5 bases short, with 12 bases between. In nucleotides, the CDR3 is TGTGCCAGCAATGGCAGGGCCGATAATTCACCCCTCCACTTT. Its translation is CASNGRADNSPLHF.

This chain connects TRBV7-3 to TRBJ1-3; D not certain. The CDR3 consists of 14 residues. V shed 4 bases and J shed 6 bases, with 13 bases lying between them. In germline, CDR1 is SGHTA, CDR2 FQGTGA. CDR3 region: CASSSTPQENTIYF. CDR3 nucleotide sequence: TGTGCCAGCAGCTCCACTCCCCAGGAAAACACCATATATTTT.

V usage is TRBV30 and J usage is TRBJ2-4; 10 bases line up with TRBD1. Germline loops: CDR1 GTSNPN, CDR2 SVGIG (reference sequence). With V trimmed by 3 bases and J by 5 bases, 7 bases remained unmatched. The CDR3 has 15 amino acids. The chain's CDR3 is CAWRGKTGGENIQYF. CDR3 DNA: TGTGCCTGGAGGGGAAAGACAGGGGGCGAAAACATTCAGTACTTC. Filled out from reference TRBV30 and TRBJ2-4, the complete variable domain reads SQTIHQWPATLVQPVGSPLSLECTVEGTSNPNLYWYRQAAGRGLQLLFYSVGIGQISSEVPQNLSASRPQDRQFILSSKKLLLSDSGFYLCAWRGKTGGENIQYFGAGTRLSVL.

The chain carries TRBV11-2 and TRBJ2-1; 9 positions match TRBD2. The germline CDR1 and CDR2 sequences are SGHAT and FQNNGV. The CDR3 contains 13 residues. V lost 0 bases, J lost 10 bases, and 1 base stayed unmatched. The CDR3 loop reads CASSLEAGGEQFF. The CDR3 coding sequence is TGTGCCAGCAGCTTAGAGGCGGGGGGGGAGCAGTTCTTC.

The chain is built from TRBV7-2 and TRBJ2-5, with 8 bases matching TRBD2. Germline CDR1 SGHTA, CDR2 FQGNSA. Trimming removed 3 bases from V and 2 bases from J; junction bases left unmatched: 2. CDR3 size: 14 residues. Here the CDR3 DNA reads TGTGCCAGCAGCTTGACTAGCGTTCAAGAGACCCAGTACTTC. As protein: CASSLTSVQETQYF.

The chain uses TRBV10-3 and TRBJ2-5; 9 bases are a match to TRBD2. V shed 4 bases and J 1 base; nucleotides not matched to a gene: 7. The germline gives CDR1 ENHRY, CDR2 SYGVKD. This CDR3 spans 16 amino acids. The CDR3 loop is CAISASASGAQETQYF. CDR3 bases: TGTGCCATCAGTGCGAGTGCTAGCGGGGCCCAAGAGACCCAGTACTTC.

This chain uses TRBV6-5 with TRBJ2-1; 8 bases fit TRBD2. The trim removed 0 bases at V and 9 bases at J, leaving 7 bases unmatched. Per germline, CDR1 MNHEY and CDR2 SVGAGI. The length of the CDR3 is 15 residues. In DNA, the CDR3 is TGTGCCAGCAGTTACTCGATCGGGGGGGCCGTTGAGCAGTTCTTC. Translating gives CASSYSIGGAVEQFF.

The count of this clone is one. The rearrangement uses TRBV27 and TRBJ1-4; 7 bases line up with TRBD1. The CDR3 loop spans 14 amino acids. With V trimmed by 6 bases and J by 8 bases, 9 bases remained unmatched. The germline gives CDR1 MNHEY, CDR2 SMNVEV (reference sequence). The CDR3 loop reads CASSPTGLVEKLFF. The DNA of the CDR3 is TGTGCCAGCAGCCCGACAGGGTTGGTGGAAAAACTGTTTTTT. The entire variable domain, with the rest obtained from reference TRBV27 and TRBJ1-4, is as follows: EAQVTQNPRYLITVTGKKLTVTCSQNMNHEYMSWYRQDPGLGLRQIYYSMNVEVTDKGDVPEGYKVSRKEKRNFPLILESPSPNQTSLYFCASSPTGLVEKLFFGSGTQLSVL.

This clone was seen once. The chain couples TRBV30 to TRBJ1-1; D unresolved. Germline CDR1 and CDR2: GTSNPN and SVGIG (reference sequence). V gave up 4 bases and J gave up 5 bases, with 8 bases separating them. CDR3 size: 11 residues. CDR3 DNA: TGTGCCTGGACGCGGGTTACTGAAGCTTTCTTT. Its translation is CAWTRVTEAFF.

The CDR3 coding sequence is TGTGCCAGCAGTCAAACGGGAGGTAATCAGCCCCAGCATTTT. Translating it yields CASSQTGGNQPQHF. The V gene is TRBV2, the J gene TRBJ1-5; no reliable D call. CDR3 size: 14 residues. Trimming cost V 5 bases and J 4 bases, with 12 bases left between them. Per germline, CDR1 SNHLY and CDR2 FYNNEI.

The chain combines TRBV27 with TRBJ2-7; the D gene is possibly TRBD2 (5 bases). Germline CDR1 reads MNHEY; CDR2 reads SMNVEV (reference sequence). This CDR3 has 13 amino acids. Trimming cost V 2 bases and J 2 bases, with 7 bases left between them. The CDR3 nucleotides are TGTGCCAGCAGTTTAAGGGAGACCTACGAGCAGTACTTC. Residues: CASSLRETYEQYF.

The CDR3 region is CAWGSPRTYEQYF. The CDR3 DNA reads TGTGCCTGGGGGTCGCCAAGGACTTACGAGCAGTACTTC. The rearrangement uses TRBV30 and TRBJ2-7, with D tentatively TRBD2 (5 bases). The CDR3 is 13 amino acids. Germline CDR1 is GTSNPN and CDR2 is SVGIG (reference sequence). V lost 5 bases to trimming and J lost 4 bases, with 15 bases between them. The full variable domain, rest sourced from reference TRBV30 and TRBJ2-7, is SQTIHQWPATLVQPVGSPLSLECTVEGTSNPNLYWYRQAAGRGLQLLFYSVGIGQISSEVPQNLSASRPQDRQFILSSKKLLLSDSGFYLCAWGSPRTYEQYFGPGTRLTVT.

The chain joins TRBV9 to TRBJ2-1, with 9 bases matching TRBD2. The CDR3 has 15 residues. Germline-derived CDR1 and CDR2 are SGDLS and YYNGEE. The V gene end was trimmed by 0 bases and the J gene end by 7 bases; junction bases not matched to a gene: 5. The CDR3 is CASSVGETSGNEQFF. Here the CDR3 DNA reads TGTGCCAGCAGCGTAGGGGAGACTAGCGGAAATGAGCAGTTCTTC.

This chain connects TRBV4-2 to TRBJ1-5; no clear D gene. Trimming took 0 bases from V and 5 from J, leaving 11 bases between them. The CDR3 length is 15 residues. Germline V gene data show CDR1 as LGHNA and CDR2 as YNFKEQ. The CDR3 bases are TGTGCCAGCAGCCAAGAGGGAGGGAAAGATCAGCCCCAGCATTTT. Protein: CASSQEGGKDQPQHF.

The J gene is TRBJ1-4, the V gene TRBV4-1; 10 bases agree with TRBD1. With 1 base clipped from V and 6 bases from J, the junction kept 11 bases outside the gene matches. The CDR3 runs to 18 residues. Germline CDR1 and CDR2: MGHRA and YSYEKL. This CDR3 reads CASSQAPPGQGRDEKLFF. CDR3 in DNA: TGCGCCAGCAGCCAAGCTCCCCCGGGACAGGGGCGGGATGAAAAACTGTTTTTT.

V is TRBV7-3 and J is TRBJ2-1; perhaps TRBD2 as D (6 bases). Germline V lookup: CDR1 SGHTA, CDR2 FQGTGA. V lost 1 base and J lost 5, with 12 bases in between. CDR3 length equals 15 residues. Here the CDR3 reads CASSLSTGLNNEQFF. CDR3 in DNA: TGTGCCAGCAGCTTAAGTACGGGACTCAACAATGAGCAGTTCTTC.

This clone has just a few counts. V and J are TRBV7-3 and TRBJ2-5, with a weak D call TRBD1 (6 bases). Germline V gives CDR1 SGHTA, CDR2 FQGTGA. CDR3 length: 15 residues. The V end lost 0 bases, the J end lost 5 bases, and 13 bases lay between the germline ends. CDR3 region: CASSLTPAQGETQYF. CDR3 coding DNA: TGTGCCAGCAGCTTAACCCCGGCCCAGGGGGAGACCCAGTACTTC. The full variable domain, rest sourced from reference TRBV7-3 and TRBJ2-5, is GAGVSQTPSNKVTEKGKYVELRCDPISGHTALYWYRQSLGQGPEFLIYFQGTGAADDSGLPNDRFFAVRPEGSVSTLKIQRTERGDSAVYLCASSLTPAQGETQYFGPGTRLLVL.

The chain has TRBV9 and TRBJ2-5; TRBD1 matches at 8 bases. Trimming at V came to 3 bases and at J to 2 bases, leaving 6 bases not matched to a gene. CDR1 and CDR2 (germline): SGDLS, YYNGEE. The CDR3 extends over 15 amino acids. The CDR3 loop reads CASSAAGTGQETQYF. The CDR3, as DNA: TGTGCCAGCAGCGCAGCCGGGACAGGACAAGAGACCCAGTACTTC.

The chain has TRBV6-1 and TRBJ2-7; 12 nucleotides match TRBD1. The CDR3 loop spans 15 amino acids. Germline assignment: CDR1 MNHNS and CDR2 SASEGT. V lost 6 bases and J lost 4; bases outside the gene matches: 7. The DNA for the CDR3 is TGTGCCAGCAGAGGGACAGGGGGCTGGTATTACGAGCAGTACTTC. This encodes CASRGTGGWYYEQYF.